The clone carrying this TCR beta chain was seen just once. As yet, its antigen is unknown. This entry is derived from a study of identifying expanded T cells in peripheral blood. Whole-study findings and limits: Over approximately two and four weeks, about 17 and 20 clones changed, versus approximately 1.1 between replicates. Across healthy donors, higher total template counts meant significantly greater roughly 2-week count variance.

Here immunoSEQ multiplex PCR was the method, and the copy in TCRdb shows in-frame clones only, minus some. This sample has 80,000 to 90,000 clones, with 75% to 90% found just once. Collection occurred without any documented infections or immune events in donors. The sequence derives from a person aged 18 to 69 in good health. The source material was blood.

In DNA form, the CDR3 reads TGTGCCAGCAGTGAAGCGCGTTGGTGGGGGCCCGGGGAGCTGTTTTTT. Protein sequence: CASSEARWWGPGELFF. This rearrangement joins TRBV6-1 to TRBJ2-2; weak D call: TRBD1 (6 bases). V was cut by 0 bases and J by 6 bases, with 14 bases left in between. There are 16 residues in the CDR3. Germline CDR1 and CDR2: MNHNS and SASEGT.